The entry below gives a single TCR beta chain sequence along with its context. This clonotype was seen many times. The specificity of this receptor is unknown. Per-nucleotide qualities are absent, and no much larger clonotype sits a single base away. This record belongs to a study of CD8+CD57+ T cells in acquired aplastic anemia (dated by TCRdb to 2016 to 2019). A note on the overall study: On average, sorted CD4+ and CD8+ cells yielded around 3.5 ug of extracted DNA, with a range of roughly 0.18 to 30 ug. A CD8+CD57+ expansion meant a frequency higher than the mean frequency seen in healthy subjects. General findings and caveats noted by the study authors: Twenty-nine CD8+ CDR3 sequences were shared between patients and controls but appeared highly expressed in patients and within their immunodominant clones. Between patients and healthy controls, no significant difference in CD8+ Simpson's diversity was found (P=0.060).

The patients picked for sequencing were ones in whom flow cytometry had shown an expansion of CD8+CD57+ cells. Every patient had a diagnosis of severe acquired aplastic anemia based on International Study of Aplastic Anemia and Agranulocytosis and Camitta criteria. No patient had received any therapy when blood was sampled. The study deep-sequenced TCR repertoires of sorted CD4+ and CD8+ blood T cells from severe aplastic anemia patients and healthy subjects. Patients were enrolled under clinicaltrials.gov protocols 00001620, 01623167, 00001397, 00071045, 00081523 and 00961064 in the USA. Ficoll-Paque density gradient centrifugation was used to isolate peripheral blood mononuclear cells. Before DNA extraction, CD4+ and CD8+ T cells were sorted by FACS or by magnetic beads. Reading from cysteine to phenylalanine, the CDR3 counts 13 amino acids. The retained sequence is limited to the CDR3, 39 bases, with the frame set at the first base. Trimming takes 4 bases from V and 3 bases from J, and the germline ends sit 11 bases apart. Looking up the germline V gene yields CDR1 SGHRS and CDR2 YFSETQ.

Genomic DNA was used as template for profiling of TCR beta VDJ combinations and CDR3 sequences. An Illumina HiSeq 2000 was the platform used for TCR repertoire sequencing. The published analysis was carried out like this. Repertoires were assessed using TRBV/TRBJ rearrangement plots, CDR3 size and DJ length profiles, and Simpson's diversity index. The most abundant DNA sequence in the deep sequencing data was taken as the immunodominant clone. CDR3 amino acid sequences were checked for sharing across subjects and were also compared against the VDJdb database and published repertoires. Using fastp at Q25 and MiXCR, TCRdb reprocessed the public reads and kept productive beta chains. Records with the same CDR3 protein are collapsed into one entry carrying the most frequent genes and DNA. The V and J calls shown here were made by TCRdb, not taken from the authors' results. This sample lists around 290,000 distinct CDR3 sequences; 45% to 65% were detected once. Around 1.3% of the sample belongs to the ten largest clones.

The sample comprised sorted CD4+, CD8+, or CD8+CD57+ T cells (not recorded which) from PBMCs. The clonotype originates from a human donor with aplastic anemia. The sequence joins TRBV5-1 to TRBJ2-7, with the D gene too uncertain to name. The CDR3 region: CASSSGGIYEQYF. The base sequence is TGCGCCAGCAGCAGTGGTGGGATCTACGAGCAGTACTTC.